This T cell receptor beta chain was sequenced for a study of cytomegalovirus exposure and HLA in healthy donors. PCR used 60 Vbeta primers and 13 Jbeta primers. Generated by immunoSEQ multiplex PCR, the TCRdb table keeps only in-frame clones and is missing some. The repertoire has about 180,000 clones, 75% to 90% of them found once; the top ten carry 1.2% to 1.5%. CDR3 length: 15 amino acids. Trimming removed 5 bases from V and 1 base from J, with 15 bases in between. CDR1 LNHDA and CDR2 SQIVND come from the germline V gene (reference sequence). The chain has TRBV19 and TRBJ2-7; the D gene is possibly TRBD1 (6 bases). Sequencing used PBMCs. This receptor was taken from a girl aged 10-17 years in good health and CMV-seropositive. The CDR3 DNA reads as TGTGCCAGTAGTGACAGGACACCCGGTTCCTACGAGCAGTACTTC. Translating gives CASSDRTPGSYEQYF.